Given below is one TCR beta chain in context. What it recognizes is unknown. The V gene's germline CDR1 is DFQATT and CDR2 SNEGSKA (reference sequence). This CDR3 region has 13 residues. V lost 3 bases, J lost 4 bases, and 12 bases lay in between. This sample was taken from a study of vaccination and CD4 T cells after COVID-19. Described time point: late sampling 161 to 241 days after vaccination in a few convalescent patients. Sample treatment: roughly 10-day PBMC culture with coronavirus spike peptide pools or control peptides (ViraFEST assay). Cultured CD4+ T cell DNA was sequenced using the Oncomine TCR Beta short-read assay. Each CDR3 protein gets one entry after TCRdb re-called the PCR reads with MiXCR. The sample records over 15,000 distinct CDR3 sequences, 52% being singletons.

The input for sequencing was CD4+ T cells from blood, cultured in vitro, taken about 7 months after SARS-CoV-2 vaccination. This chain joins TRBV20-1 and TRBJ2-5; the D gene is possibly TRBD1 (6 bases). The sequence derives from a human donor who had recovered from COVID-19. CDR3 coding DNA: TGCAGTGCTAGTTTTGGGGGCGTAGAGACCCAGTACTTC. This encodes CSASFGGVETQYF.